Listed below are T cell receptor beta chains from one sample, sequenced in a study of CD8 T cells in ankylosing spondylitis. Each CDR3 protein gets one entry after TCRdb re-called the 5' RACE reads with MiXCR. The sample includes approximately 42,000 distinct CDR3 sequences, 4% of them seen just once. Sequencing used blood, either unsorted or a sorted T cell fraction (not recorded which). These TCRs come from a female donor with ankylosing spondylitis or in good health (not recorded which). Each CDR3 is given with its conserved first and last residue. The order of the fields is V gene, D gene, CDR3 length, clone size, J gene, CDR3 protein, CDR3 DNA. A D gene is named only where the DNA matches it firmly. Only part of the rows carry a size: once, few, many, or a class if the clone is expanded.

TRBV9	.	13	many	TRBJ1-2	CASSQSGVYGYTF	TGTGCCAGCAGCCAATCAGGGGTTTATGGCTACACCTTC
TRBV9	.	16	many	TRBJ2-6	CASSGPAPAGANVLTF	TGTGCCAGCAGCGGTCCCGCTCCGGCCGGGGCCAACGTCCTGACTTTC
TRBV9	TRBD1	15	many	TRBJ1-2	CASGRSGQPIYGYTF	TGTGCCAGCGGTAGATCGGGACAGCCGATATATGGCTACACCTTC
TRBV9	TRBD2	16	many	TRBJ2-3	CASSVGAGGRRDTQYF	TGTGCCAGCAGCGTAGGGGCGGGGGGGAGGAGGGATACGCAGTATTTT
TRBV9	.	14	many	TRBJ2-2	CASSAETRNGELFF	TGTGCCAGCAGCGCGGAAACAAGGAACGGGGAGCTGTTTTTT
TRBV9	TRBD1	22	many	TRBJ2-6	CASSVGPGLWTGAPSGANVLTF	TGTGCCAGCAGCGTAGGCCCGGGACTTTGGACAGGGGCCCCCTCTGGGGCCAACGTCCTGACTTTC
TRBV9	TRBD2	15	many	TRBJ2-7	CASAVRGDPRYEQYF	TGTGCCAGCGCCGTCCGGGGGGACCCCCGCTACGAGCAGTACTTC
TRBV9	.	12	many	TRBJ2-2	CASSVSTGELFF	TGTGCCAGCAGCGTATCCACCGGGGAGCTGTTTTTT
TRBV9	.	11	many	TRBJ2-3	CASSSAGGQYF	TGTGCCAGCAGCTCCGCCGGGGGGCAGTATTTT
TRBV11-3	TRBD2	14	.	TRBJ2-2	CASSLSGATGELFF	TGTGCCAGCAGCCTTAGCGGGGCAACCGGGGAGCTGTTTTTT
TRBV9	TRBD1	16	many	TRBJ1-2	CASSVFGGGQGEGYTF	TGTGCCAGCAGCGTGTTTGGAGGTGGACAGGGGGAAGGCTACACCTTC
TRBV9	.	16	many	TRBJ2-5	CASSVAEGTFGETQYF	TGTGCCAGCAGCGTAGCTGAGGGCACGTTCGGGGAGACCCAGTACTTC
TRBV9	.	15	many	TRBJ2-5	CASSVLPGDLETQYF	TGTGCCAGCAGCGTCCTCCCCGGGGATCTGGAGACCCAGTACTTC
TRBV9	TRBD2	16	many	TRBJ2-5	CASSVVPSGGLETQYF	TGTGCCAGCAGCGTAGTCCCTAGCGGGGGTCTAGAGACCCAGTACTTC
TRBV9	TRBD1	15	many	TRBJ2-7	CASSVVGQGPVEQYF	TGTGCCAGCAGCGTAGTTGGACAGGGGCCAGTCGAGCAGTACTTC
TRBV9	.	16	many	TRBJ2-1	CASSVGLGDIDNEQFF	TGTGCCAGCAGCGTAGGGCTTGGGGACATCGACAATGAGCAGTTCTTC
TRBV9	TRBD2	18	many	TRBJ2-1	CASSVGAGVAPGLNEQFF	TGTGCCAGCAGCGTAGGGGCGGGGGTGGCCCCGGGTCTGAATGAGCAGTTCTTC
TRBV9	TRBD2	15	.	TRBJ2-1	CASSGEGIIRHEQFF	TGTGCCAGCAGCGGGGAGGGGATAATTAGACATGAGCAGTTCTTC